This T cell receptor (beta chain) derives from a study of CD4+ T cells in melanoma. TCRdb's table, derived via immunoSEQ multiplex PCR, lists solely in-frame clones and lacks some. The table records roughly 140,000 clones, about nine tenths of them present only once. This CDR3 is 15 amino acids long. Germline V CDR1 and CDR2: SQVTM, ANQGSEA. The V and J ends lost 5 bases and 0 bases respectively, with 16 bases between them. The V and J genes are TRBV29-1 and TRBJ1-1; tentative D call: TRBD1 (6 bases). This sequence was found in a human donor with melanoma. This CDR3 reads CSVTGGRAMNTEAFF. The CDR3 DNA reads TGCAGCGTTACCGGGGGCCGTGCCATGAACACTGAAGCTTTCTTT.